The next 5 T cell receptor beta chains were all read from a single sample in a study of cytomegalovirus exposure and HLA in healthy donors. 60 Vbeta and 13 Jbeta primers were used in PCR. Here immunoSEQ multiplex PCR was the method, and the copy in TCRdb shows in-frame clones only, minus some. The table has some 180,000 clones, around three quarters seen once. The specimen sequenced was PBMCs. These receptors came from a man aged 25 to 45 in good health and CMV-seronegative.

The gene calls are TRBV6-5 and TRBJ2-7; TRBD1 might be the D (6 bases). The V end was cut by 5 bases, the J end by 2 bases, with 10 bases between. This CDR3 region has 13 residues. Germline V lookup: CDR1 MNHEY, CDR2 SVGAGI. In nucleotides, the CDR3 is TGTGCCAGCAGTGACAGGAGAACCTACGAGCAGTACTTC. Protein product: CASSDRRTYEQYF.

V gene TRBV29-1 combines with J gene TRBJ2-7; unclear D gene. With 0 bases removed from V and 2 bases from J, the gap between germline ends came to 20 bases. Germline assignment: CDR1 SQVTM and CDR2 ANQGSEA. The CDR3 is 17 amino acids. CDR3 DNA: TGCAGCGTTGAAGATCCGCCGTTGGCAGATCCGCCCTACGAGCAGTACTTC. Translating it yields CSVEDPPLADPPYEQYF.

The rearrangement links TRBV6-1 to TRBJ1-6, with D tentatively TRBD1 (6 bases). This CDR3 region has 12 residues. V lost 10 bases, J lost 11 bases, and 15 bases lay in between. CDR1 is MNHNS, CDR2 SASEGT, per germline. The CDR3 DNA sequence: TGTGCCACCGGGGGGGCACATCCACCCCTCCACTTT. This encodes CATGGAHPPLHF.

V gene TRBV4-1 combines with J gene TRBJ2-1; the match to TRBD2 covers 12 bases. Germline V gives CDR1 MGHRA, CDR2 YSYEKL. The V gene end was trimmed by 5 bases and the J gene end by 8 bases; junction bases not matched to a gene: 19. The CDR3 has 19 amino acids. Here the CDR3 reads CASSSSGRAVGGVPYEQFF. The CDR3 region has the DNA TGCGCCAGCAGCTCTAGCGGGAGGGCCGTTGGGGGCGTCCCCTATGAGCAGTTCTTC.

The chain employs TRBV19 and TRBJ2-3; perhaps TRBD2 as D (5 bases). This CDR3 comprises 14 residues. Germline CDR1 and CDR2: LNHDA and SQIVND (reference sequence). V was trimmed by 6 bases and J by 1 base, leaving 11 bases between them. The CDR3 here is CASRAGVGTDTQYF. The CDR3 region has the DNA TGTGCCAGTAGGGCGGGTGTGGGCACAGATACGCAGTATTTT.